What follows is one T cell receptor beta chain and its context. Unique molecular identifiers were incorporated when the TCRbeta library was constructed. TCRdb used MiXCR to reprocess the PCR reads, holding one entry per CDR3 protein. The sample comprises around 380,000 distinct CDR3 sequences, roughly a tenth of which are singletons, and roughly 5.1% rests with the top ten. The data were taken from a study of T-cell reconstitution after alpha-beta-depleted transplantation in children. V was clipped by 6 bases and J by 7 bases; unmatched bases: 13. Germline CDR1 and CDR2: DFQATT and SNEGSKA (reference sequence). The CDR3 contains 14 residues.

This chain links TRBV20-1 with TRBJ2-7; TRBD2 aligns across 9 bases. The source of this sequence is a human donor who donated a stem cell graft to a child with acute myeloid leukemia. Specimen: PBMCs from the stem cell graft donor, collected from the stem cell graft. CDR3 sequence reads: CSAPQTSGPTEQYF. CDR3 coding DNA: TGCAGTGCGCCGCAGACTAGCGGCCCTACGGAGCAGTACTTC.